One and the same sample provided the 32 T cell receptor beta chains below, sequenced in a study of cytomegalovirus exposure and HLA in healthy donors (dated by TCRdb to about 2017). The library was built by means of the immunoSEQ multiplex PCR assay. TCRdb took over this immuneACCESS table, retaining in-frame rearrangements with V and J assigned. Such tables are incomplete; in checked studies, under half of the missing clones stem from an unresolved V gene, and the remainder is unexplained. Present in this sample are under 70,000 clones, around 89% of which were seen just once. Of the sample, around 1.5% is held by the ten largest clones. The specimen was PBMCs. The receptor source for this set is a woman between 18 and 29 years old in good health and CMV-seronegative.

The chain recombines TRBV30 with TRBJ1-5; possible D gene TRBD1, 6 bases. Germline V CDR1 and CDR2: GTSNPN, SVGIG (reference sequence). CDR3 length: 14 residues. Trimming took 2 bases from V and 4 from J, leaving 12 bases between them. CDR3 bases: TGTGCCTGGAGTCCCGACAGGACTAATCAGCCCCAGCATTTT. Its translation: CAWSPDRTNQPQHF.

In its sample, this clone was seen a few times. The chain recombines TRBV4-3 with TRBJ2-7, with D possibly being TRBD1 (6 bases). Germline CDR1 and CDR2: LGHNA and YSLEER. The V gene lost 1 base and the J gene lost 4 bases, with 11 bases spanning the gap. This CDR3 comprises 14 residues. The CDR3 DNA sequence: TGCGCCAGCAGCCAAGTGACAGGCCCATACGAGCAGTACTTC. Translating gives CASSQVTGPYEQYF.

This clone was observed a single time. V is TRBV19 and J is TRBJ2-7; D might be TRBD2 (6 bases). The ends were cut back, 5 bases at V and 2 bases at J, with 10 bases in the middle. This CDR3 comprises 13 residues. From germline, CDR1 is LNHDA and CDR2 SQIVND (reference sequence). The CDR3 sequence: CASSGGPPYEQYF. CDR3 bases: TGTGCCAGTAGTGGAGGGCCCCCCTACGAGCAGTACTTC.

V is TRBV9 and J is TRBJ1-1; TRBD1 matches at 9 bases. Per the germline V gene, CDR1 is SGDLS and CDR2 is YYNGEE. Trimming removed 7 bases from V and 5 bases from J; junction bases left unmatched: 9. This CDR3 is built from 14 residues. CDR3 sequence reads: CASSWGQGSTEAFF. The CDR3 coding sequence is TGTGCCAGCTCTTGGGGACAGGGATCAACTGAAGCTTTCTTT.

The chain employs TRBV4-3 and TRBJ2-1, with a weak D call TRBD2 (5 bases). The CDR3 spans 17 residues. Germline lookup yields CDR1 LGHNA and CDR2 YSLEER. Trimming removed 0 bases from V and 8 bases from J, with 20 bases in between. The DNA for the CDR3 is TGCGCCAGCAGCCAAGAAATGGTTGGAGACTACGGGGATGAGCAGTTCTTC. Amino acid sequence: CASSQEMVGDYGDEQFF.

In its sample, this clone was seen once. The CDR3 region is CSVQATGNNEQFF. In nucleotides, the CDR3 is TGCAGCGTGCAAGCGACAGGGAACAATGAGCAGTTCTTC. J is TRBJ2-1 and V is TRBV29-1; 7 nucleotides align to TRBD1. The junction had 7 bases not matched to a gene; V was cut back by 6 bases and J by 5 bases. Germline V gives CDR1 SQVTM, CDR2 ANQGSEA. The CDR3 runs to 13 residues.

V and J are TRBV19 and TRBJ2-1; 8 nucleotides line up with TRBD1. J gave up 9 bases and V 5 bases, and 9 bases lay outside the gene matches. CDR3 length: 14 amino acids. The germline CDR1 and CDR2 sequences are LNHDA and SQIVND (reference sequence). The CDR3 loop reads CASSPTTGVGEQFF. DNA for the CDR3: TGTGCCAGTAGTCCTACGACAGGGGTTGGTGAGCAGTTCTTC.

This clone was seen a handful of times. The CDR3 DNA sequence: TGTGCCAGCAGCGCAGGGATGTCCACACCCCAGCATTTT. Amino acids: CASSAGMSTPQHF. The chain links TRBV7-2 to TRBJ1-5; D may be TRBD1 (5 bases). The ends were cut back, 5 bases at V and 10 bases at J, with 15 bases in the middle. The V gene's germline CDR1 is SGHTA and CDR2 FQGNSA. The CDR3 covers 13 residues. Full variable domain (remainder filled in from reference TRBV7-2 and TRBJ1-5): GAGVSQSPSNKVTEKGKDVELRCDPISGHTALYWYRQSLGQGLEFLIYFQGNSAPDKSGLPSDRFSAERTGGSVSTLTIQRTQQEDSAVYLCASSAGMSTPQHFGDGTRLSIL.

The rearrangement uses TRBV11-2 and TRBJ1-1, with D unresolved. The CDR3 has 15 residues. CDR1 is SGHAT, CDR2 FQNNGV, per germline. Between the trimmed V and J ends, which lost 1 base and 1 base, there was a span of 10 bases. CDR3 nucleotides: TGTGCCAGCAGCTTAGCCCCGGGAGCGAACACTGAAGCTTTCTTT. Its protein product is CASSLAPGANTEAFF.

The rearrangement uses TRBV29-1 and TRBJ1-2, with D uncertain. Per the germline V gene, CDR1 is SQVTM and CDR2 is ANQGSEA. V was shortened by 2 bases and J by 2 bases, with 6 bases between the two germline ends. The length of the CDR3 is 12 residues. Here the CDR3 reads CSVESANYGYTF. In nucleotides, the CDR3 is TGCAGCGTTGAATCAGCGAACTATGGCTACACCTTC.

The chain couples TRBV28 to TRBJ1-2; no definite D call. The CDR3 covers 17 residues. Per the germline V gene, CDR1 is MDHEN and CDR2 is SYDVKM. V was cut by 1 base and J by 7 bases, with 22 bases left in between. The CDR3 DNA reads TGTGCCAGCAGTTTATTCGACAAAGGTTCACCGGAATCTGGCTACACCTTC. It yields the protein CASSLFDKGSPESGYTF.

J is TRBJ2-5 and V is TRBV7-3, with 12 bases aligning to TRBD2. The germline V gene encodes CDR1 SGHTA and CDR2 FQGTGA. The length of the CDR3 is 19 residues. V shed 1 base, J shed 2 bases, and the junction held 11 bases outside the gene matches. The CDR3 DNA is TGTGCCAGCAGCTTAAGTCCCCTGACTAGCGGGGGTCAACAAGAGACCCAGTACTTC. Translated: CASSLSPLTSGGQQETQYF.

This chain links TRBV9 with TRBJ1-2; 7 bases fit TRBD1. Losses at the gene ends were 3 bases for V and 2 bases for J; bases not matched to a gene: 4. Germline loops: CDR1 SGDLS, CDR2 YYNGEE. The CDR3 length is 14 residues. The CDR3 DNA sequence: TGTGCCAGCAGCGCAGGGGGAAGCAACTATGGCTACACCTTC. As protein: CASSAGGSNYGYTF.

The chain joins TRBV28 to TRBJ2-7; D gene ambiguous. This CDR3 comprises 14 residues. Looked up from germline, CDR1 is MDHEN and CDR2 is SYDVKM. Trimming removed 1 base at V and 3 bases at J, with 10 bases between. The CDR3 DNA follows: TGTGCCAGCAGTTTATCGCATCTAGGCTACGAGCAGTACTTC. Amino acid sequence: CASSLSHLGYEQYF.

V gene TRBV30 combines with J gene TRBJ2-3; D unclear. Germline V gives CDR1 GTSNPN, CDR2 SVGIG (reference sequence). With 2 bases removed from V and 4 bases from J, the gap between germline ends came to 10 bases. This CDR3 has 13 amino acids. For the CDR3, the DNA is TGTGCCTGGAGTATGAGGTTGCCAGATACGCAGTATTTT. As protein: CAWSMRLPDTQYF. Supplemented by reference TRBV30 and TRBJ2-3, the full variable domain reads SQTIHQWPATLVQPVGSPLSLECTVEGTSNPNLYWYRQAAGRGLQLLFYSVGIGQISSEVPQNLSASRPQDRQFILSSKKLLLSDSGFYLCAWSMRLPDTQYFGPGTRLTVL.

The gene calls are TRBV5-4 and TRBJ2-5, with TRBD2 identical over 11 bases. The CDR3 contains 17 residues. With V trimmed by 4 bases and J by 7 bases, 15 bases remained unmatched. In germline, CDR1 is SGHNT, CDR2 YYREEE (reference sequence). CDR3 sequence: CASSRDGLAGGQRTQYF. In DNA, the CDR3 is TGTGCCAGCAGCCGCGACGGACTAGCGGGTGGGCAAAGGACCCAGTACTTC.

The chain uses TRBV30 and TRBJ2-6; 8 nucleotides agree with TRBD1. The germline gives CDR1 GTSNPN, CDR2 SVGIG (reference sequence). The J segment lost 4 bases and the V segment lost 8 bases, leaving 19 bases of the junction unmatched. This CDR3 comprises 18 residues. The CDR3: CAQRGPDRGLAGANVLTF. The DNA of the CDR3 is TGTGCCCAACGAGGCCCCGACAGGGGTTTAGCAGGGGCCAACGTCCTGACTTTC.

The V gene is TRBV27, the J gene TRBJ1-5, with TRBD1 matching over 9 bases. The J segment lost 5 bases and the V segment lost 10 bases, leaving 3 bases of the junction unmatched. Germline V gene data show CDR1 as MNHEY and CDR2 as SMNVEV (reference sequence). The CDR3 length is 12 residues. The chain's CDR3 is CATGDRDQPQHF. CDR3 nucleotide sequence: TGTGCCACCGGGGACAGGGATCAGCCCCAGCATTTT.

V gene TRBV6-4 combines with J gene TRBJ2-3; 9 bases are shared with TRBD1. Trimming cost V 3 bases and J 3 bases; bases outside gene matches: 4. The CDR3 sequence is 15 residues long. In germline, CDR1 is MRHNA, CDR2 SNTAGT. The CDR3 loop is CASSEAGTGTDTQYF. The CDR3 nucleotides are TGTGCCAGCAGTGAGGCCGGGACAGGGACAGATACGCAGTATTTT.

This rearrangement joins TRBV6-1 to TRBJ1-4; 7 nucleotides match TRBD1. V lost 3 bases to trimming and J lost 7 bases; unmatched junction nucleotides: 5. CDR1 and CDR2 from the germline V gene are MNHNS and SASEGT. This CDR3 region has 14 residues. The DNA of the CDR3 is TGTGCCAGCAGTGAGAACAGGGGCTCTGAAAAACTGTTTTTT. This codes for CASSENRGSEKLFF.

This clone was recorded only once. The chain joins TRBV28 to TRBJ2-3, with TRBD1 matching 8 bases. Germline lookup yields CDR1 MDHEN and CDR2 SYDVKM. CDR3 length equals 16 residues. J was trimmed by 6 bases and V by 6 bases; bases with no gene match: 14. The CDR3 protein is CASSPPLGQGMDTQYF. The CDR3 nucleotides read TGTGCCAGCAGCCCTCCCCTCGGACAGGGCATGGATACGCAGTATTTT.

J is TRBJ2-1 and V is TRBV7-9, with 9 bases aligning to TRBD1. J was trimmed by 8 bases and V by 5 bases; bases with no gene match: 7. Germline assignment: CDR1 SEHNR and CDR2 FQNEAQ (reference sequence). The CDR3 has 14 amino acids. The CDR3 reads CASSPGQGLHEQFF. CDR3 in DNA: TGTGCCAGCAGCCCGGGACAGGGTTTACATGAGCAGTTCTTC. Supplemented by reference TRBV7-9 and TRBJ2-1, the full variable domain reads DTGVSQNPRHKITKRGQNVTFRCDPISEHNRLYWYRQTLGQGPEFLTYFQNEAQLEKSRLLSDRFSAERPKGSFSTLEIQRTEQGDSAMYLCASSPGQGLHEQFFGPGTRLTVL.

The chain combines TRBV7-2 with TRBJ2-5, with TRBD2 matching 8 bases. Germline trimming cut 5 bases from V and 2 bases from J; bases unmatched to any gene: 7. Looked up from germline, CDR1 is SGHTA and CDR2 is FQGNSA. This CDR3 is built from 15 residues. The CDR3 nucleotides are TGTGCCAGCAGCCCATCGGCTAGCGGGCAAGAGACCCAGTACTTC. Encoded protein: CASSPSASGQETQYF.

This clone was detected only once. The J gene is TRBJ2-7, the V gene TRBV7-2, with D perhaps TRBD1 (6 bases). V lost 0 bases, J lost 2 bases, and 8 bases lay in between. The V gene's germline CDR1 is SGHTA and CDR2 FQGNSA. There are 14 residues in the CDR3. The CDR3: CASSLARGPYEQYF. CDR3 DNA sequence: TGTGCCAGCAGCTTAGCCAGGGGTCCCTACGAGCAGTACTTC.

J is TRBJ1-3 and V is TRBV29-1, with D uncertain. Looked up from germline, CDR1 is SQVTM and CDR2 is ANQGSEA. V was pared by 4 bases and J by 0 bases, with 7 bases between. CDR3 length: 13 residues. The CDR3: CSVAPSSGNTIYF. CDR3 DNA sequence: TGCAGCGTTGCTCCGAGCTCTGGAAACACCATATATTTT.

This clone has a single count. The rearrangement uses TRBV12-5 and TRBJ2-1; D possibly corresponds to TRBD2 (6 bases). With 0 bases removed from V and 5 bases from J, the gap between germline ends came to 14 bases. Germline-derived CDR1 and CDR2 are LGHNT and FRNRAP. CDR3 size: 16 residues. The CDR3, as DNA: TGTGCTAGTGGTTTGGTACTCGGGACTCCGAACAATGAGCAGTTCTTC. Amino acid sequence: CASGLVLGTPNNEQFF.

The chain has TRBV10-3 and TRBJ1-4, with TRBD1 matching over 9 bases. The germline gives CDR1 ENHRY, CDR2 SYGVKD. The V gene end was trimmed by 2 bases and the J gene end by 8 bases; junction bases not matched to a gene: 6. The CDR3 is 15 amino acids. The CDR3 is CAISERDREREKLFF. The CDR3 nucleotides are TGTGCCATCAGTGAGAGGGACAGGGAAAGGGAAAAACTGTTTTTT.

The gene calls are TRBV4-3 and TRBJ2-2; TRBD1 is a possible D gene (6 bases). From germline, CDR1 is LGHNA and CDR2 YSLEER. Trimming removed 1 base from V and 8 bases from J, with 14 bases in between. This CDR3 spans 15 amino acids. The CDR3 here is CASSQVFQGQGELFF. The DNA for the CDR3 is TGCGCCAGCAGCCAAGTGTTCCAGGGGCAAGGGGAGCTGTTTTTT.

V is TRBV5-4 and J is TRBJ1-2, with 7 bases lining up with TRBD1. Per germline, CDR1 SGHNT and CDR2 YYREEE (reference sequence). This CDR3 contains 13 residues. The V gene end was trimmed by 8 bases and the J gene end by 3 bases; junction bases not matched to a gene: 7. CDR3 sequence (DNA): TGTGCCAGTAGACAGGGCTTCCACTATGGCTACACCTTC. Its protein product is CASRQGFHYGYTF.

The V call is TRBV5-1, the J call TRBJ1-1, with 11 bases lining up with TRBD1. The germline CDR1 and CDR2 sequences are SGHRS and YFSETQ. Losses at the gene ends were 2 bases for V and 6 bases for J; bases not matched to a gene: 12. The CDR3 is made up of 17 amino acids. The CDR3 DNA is TGCGCCAGCAGCTTAGGAGTAGGACAGGGGGCATTCTCTGAAGCTTTCTTT. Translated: CASSLGVGQGAFSEAFF.

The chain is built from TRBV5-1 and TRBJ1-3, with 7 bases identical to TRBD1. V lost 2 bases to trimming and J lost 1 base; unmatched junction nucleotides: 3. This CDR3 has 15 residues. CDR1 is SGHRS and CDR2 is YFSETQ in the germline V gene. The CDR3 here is CASSLTGDSGNTIYF. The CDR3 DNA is TGCGCCAGCAGCTTAACAGGGGATTCTGGAAACACCATATATTTT.

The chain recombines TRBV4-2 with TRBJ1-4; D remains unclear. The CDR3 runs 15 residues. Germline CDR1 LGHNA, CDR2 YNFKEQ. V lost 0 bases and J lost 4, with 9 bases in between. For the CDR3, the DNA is TGTGCCAGCAGCCAAGATAAACGGGGTAATGAAAAACTGTTTTTT. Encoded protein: CASSQDKRGNEKLFF.